Listed below are T cell receptor beta chains from one sample, sequenced in a study of graft-versus-host responses after intestinal transplantation. What these receptors recognize is not known. Clones were sequenced by immunoSEQ multiplex PCR, and TCRdb holds only the in-frame ones, with some missing. The sample lists some 150,000 clones; 85% to 95% were seen once. This sample comprised unstimulated CD4+ T cells sorted from spleen or lymph node cells, obtained before intestinal transplant. The receptor source for this set is a human donor who received an intestinal transplant. Each CDR3 is given with its conserved first and last residue. The D gene is left open where the match is weak. Clone sizes are given selectively: once, few, many, or a class where the clone is expanded.

D gene,V gene,J gene,clone size,CDR3 DNA,CDR3 protein
TRBD1,TRBV28,TRBJ1-2,NA,TGTGCCAGCAGTTTCCCCCTTACGGACAGGGCTGGCTACACCTTC,CASSFPLTDRAGYTF
TRBD1,TRBV2,TRBJ1-3,NA,TGTGCCAGCCTTGTCCCATCGGTTGGATCTTACAGGGGGTTATCTGGAAACACCATATATTTT,CASLVPSVGSYRGLSGNTIYF
TRBD1,TRBV10-3,TRBJ2-1,NA,TGTGCCATTCAACAGGGGAACAATGAGCAGTTCTTC,CAIQQGNNEQFF
NA,TRBV28,TRBJ1-2,NA,TGTGCCAGCAGTTTGGATAAATTTGGCTGTGGCTACACCTTC,CASSLDKFGCGYTF
NA,TRBV11-2,TRBJ2-3,once,TGTGCCAGCAGCTTAGATCCCGACCATACGCAGTATTTT,CASSLDPDHTQYF
NA,TRBV5-8,TRBJ2-7,NA,TGTGCCAGCAGCTTGGGAAGGGTAACCTACGAGCAGTACTTC,CASSLGRVTYEQYF
NA,TRBV18,TRBJ2-2,NA,TGTGCCAGCTCACCGGCAGGACTTAACACCGGGGAGCTGTTTTTT,CASSPAGLNTGELFF
NA,TRBV28,TRBJ2-7,NA,TGTGCCGTCGAGGGGGATAGTCCGTACTTC,CAVEGDSPYF
NA,TRBV28,TRBJ1-1,NA,TGTGCCAGCAGTTTAAAGGTTCCCCCTGAAGCTTTCTTT,CASSLKVPPEAFF
NA,TRBV5-4,TRBJ2-4,NA,TGTGCCAGCAGTCCGGGACACTTAGACGAAAACATTCAGTACTTC,CASSPGHLDENIQYF
TRBD2,TRBV6-5,TRBJ2-7,NA,TGTGCCAGCAGTTATCCGGGACTAGCGGGAACGGAGTACTTC,CASSYPGLAGTEYF
NA,TRBV27,TRBJ1-2,NA,TGTGCCAGCAGTTTACGGGGGGTGTATGGCTACACCTTC,CASSLRGVYGYTF
NA,TRBV19,TRBJ2-7,once,TGTGCCAGTAGTATGGAAGGGGGAGGACCCCTCCGTGAGCAGTACTTC,CASSMEGGGPLREQYF
NA,TRBV7-2,TRBJ2-7,NA,TGTGCCAGCAGCTCTAATAAAGGGGCCTACGAGCAGTACTTC,CASSSNKGAYEQYF
TRBD2,TRBV11-3,TRBJ2-1,NA,TGTGCCAGCAGCCCAAACAGACTAGCGGGAGGTTTAGGCAATGAGCAGTTCTTC,CASSPNRLAGGLGNEQFF
NA,TRBV7-6,TRBJ1-1,NA,TGTGCCAGCAGCTTAAATCAGTTTGCGAACACTGAAGCTTTCTTT,CASSLNQFANTEAFF
TRBD2,TRBV5-1,TRBJ2-7,NA,TGCGCCAGCAGCCCGAGGCAGCGGGGCGAGCAGTACTTC,CASSPRQRGEQYF
TRBD1,TRBV28,TRBJ2-7,NA,TGTGCCAGCAGTTCTGACAGGGGGCGCCTAAGCGAGCAGTACTTC,CASSSDRGRLSEQYF
NA,TRBV5-1,TRBJ1-1,NA,TGCGCCAGCAGCTTGGGAGTCTATAGGCCCATGAACACTGAAGCTTTCTTT,CASSLGVYRPMNTEAFF
NA,TRBV28,TRBJ1-4,NA,TGTGCCAGCAGTTTACTTGGGGGAGCTAGAACTAATGAAAAACTGCTTTTT,CASSLLGGARTNEKLLF
TRBD1,TRBV19,TRBJ2-7,NA,TGTGCCAGTAGCATGGCCGACAGGGGGCACTACGAGCAGTACTTC,CASSMADRGHYEQYF
TRBD1,TRBV19,TRBJ1-3,NA,TGTGCCAGTGCTGGACAGGGAACACCCTCTGGAAACACCATATATTTT,CASAGQGTPSGNTIYF
NA,TRBV7-8,TRBJ2-1,NA,TGTGCCAGCAGCTCCCTACCGGGACAAGGATACAATGAGCAGTTCTTC,CASSSLPGQGYNEQFF